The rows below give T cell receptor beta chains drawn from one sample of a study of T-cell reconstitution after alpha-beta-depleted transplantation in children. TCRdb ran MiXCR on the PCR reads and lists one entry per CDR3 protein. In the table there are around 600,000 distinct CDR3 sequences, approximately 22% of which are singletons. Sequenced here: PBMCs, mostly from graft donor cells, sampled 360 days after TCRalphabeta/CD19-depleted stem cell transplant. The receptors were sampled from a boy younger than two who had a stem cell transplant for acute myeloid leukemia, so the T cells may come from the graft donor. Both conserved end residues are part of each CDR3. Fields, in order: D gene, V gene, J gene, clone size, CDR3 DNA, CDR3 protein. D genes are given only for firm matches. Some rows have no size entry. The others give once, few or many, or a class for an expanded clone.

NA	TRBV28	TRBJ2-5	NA	TGTGCCAGCAGTTTGCCCCCGGCAGGGAGGCAAGAGACCCAGTACTTC	CASSLPPAGRQETQYF
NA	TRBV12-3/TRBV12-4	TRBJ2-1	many	TGTGCCAGCAGTTTCTCACAGGGCTACAATGAGCAGTTCTTC	CASSFSQGYNEQFF
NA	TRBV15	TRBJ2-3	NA	TGTGCCACCAGCAGTCTCGGGCCCTCGAGCGCAGATACGCAGTATTTT	CATSSLGPSSADTQYF
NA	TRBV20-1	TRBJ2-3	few	TGCAGTCCCGTAATCGAGGGGTACACAGATACGCAGTATTTT	CSPVIEGYTDTQYF
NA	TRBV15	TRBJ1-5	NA	TGTGCCACCAGCAGAGGGGATCACGGCAATCAGCCCCAGCATTTT	CATSRGDHGNQPQHF
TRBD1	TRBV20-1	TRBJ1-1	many	TGCAGTGCTAGAGGAGGACAGGGGAACACTGAAGCTTTCTTT	CSARGGQGNTEAFF
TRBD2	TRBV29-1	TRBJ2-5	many	TGCAGCGTTGAAGACGTAGCGGGACAAGAGACCCAGTACTTC	CSVEDVAGQETQYF
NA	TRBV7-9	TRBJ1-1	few	TGTGCCAGCACTCCATCGGGGGGATACACTGAAGCTTTCTTT	CASTPSGGYTEAFF
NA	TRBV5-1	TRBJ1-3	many	TGCGCCAGCAGCCAATCCGGGACTGGAAACACCATATATTTT	CASSQSGTGNTIYF
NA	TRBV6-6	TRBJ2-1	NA	TGTGCCAGCAGTTACGTCGTGGGGATGGAGCAGTTCTTC	CASSYVVGMEQFF
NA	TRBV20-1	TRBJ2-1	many	TGCAGTGCTACGGAAGCGGACAGACGTGCCCTATACAATGAGCAGTTCTTC	CSATEADRRALYNEQFF
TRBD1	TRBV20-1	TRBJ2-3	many	TGCAGTGCCGGGACAGCCCAGGATACGCAGTATTTT	CSAGTAQDTQYF
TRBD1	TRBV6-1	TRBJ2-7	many	TGTGCCAGCAGTCGAGACCACGGGACAGGGGAAGAAATCTTC	CASSRDHGTGEEIF
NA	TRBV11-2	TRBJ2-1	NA	TGTGCCAGCAGCTTAGAGCCCGGGCGAAATGAGCAGTTCTTC	CASSLEPGRNEQFF
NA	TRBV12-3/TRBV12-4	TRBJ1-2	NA	TGTGCCAGCAGTTTTGCGGGTAGGAGTGGCTACACCTTC	CASSFAGRSGYTF
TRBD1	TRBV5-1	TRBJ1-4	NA	TGCGCCAGCAGCCGGACAGGGATCAATAATGAAAAACTGTTTTTT	CASSRTGINNEKLFF
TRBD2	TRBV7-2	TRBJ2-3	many	TGTGCCAGCACTCCCCCTGGCGGGGGATGGGGCACAGATACGCAGTATTTT	CASTPPGGGWGTDTQYF